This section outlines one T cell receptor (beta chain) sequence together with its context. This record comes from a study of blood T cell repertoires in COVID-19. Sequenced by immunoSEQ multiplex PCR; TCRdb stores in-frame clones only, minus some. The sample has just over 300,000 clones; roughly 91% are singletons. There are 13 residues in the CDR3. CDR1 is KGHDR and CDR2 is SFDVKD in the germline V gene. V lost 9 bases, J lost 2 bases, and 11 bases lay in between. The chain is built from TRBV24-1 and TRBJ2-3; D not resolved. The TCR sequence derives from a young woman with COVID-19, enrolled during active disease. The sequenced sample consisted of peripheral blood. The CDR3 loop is CATEDQPTDTQYF. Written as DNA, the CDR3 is TGTGCCACCGAGGATCAGCCCACAGATACGCAGTATTTT.